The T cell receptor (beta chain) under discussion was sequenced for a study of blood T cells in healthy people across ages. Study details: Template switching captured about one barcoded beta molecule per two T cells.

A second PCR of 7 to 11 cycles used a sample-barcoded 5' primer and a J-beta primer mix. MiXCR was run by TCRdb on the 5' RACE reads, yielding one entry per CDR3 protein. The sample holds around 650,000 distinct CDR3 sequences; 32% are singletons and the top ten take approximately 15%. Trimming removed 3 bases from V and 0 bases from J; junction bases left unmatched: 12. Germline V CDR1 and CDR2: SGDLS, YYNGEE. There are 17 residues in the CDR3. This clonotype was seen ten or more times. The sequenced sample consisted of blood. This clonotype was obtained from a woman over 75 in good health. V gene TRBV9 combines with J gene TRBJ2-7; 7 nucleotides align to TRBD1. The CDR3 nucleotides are TGTGCCAGCAGCGGCCCCATAGGGACAGTCGACTCCTACGAGCAGTACTTC. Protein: CASSGPIGTVDSYEQYF.